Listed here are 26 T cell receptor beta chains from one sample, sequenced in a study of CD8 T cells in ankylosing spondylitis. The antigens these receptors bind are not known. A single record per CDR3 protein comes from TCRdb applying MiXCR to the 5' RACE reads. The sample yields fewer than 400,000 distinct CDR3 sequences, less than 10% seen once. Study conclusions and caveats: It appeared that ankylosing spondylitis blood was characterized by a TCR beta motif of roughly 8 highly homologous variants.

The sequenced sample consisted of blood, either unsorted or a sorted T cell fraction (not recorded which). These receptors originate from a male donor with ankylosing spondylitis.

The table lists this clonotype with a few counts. The CDR3 sequence: CASSPGTAYQPQHF. In DNA form, the CDR3 reads TGTGCCAGTAGCCCCGGGACAGCATATCAGCCCCAGCATTTT. The chain recombines TRBV19 with TRBJ1-5; 7 bases are a match to TRBD1. J was trimmed by 5 bases and V by 6 bases; bases with no gene match: 7. Germline lookup yields CDR1 LNHDA and CDR2 SQIVND (reference sequence). The CDR3 has 14 residues.

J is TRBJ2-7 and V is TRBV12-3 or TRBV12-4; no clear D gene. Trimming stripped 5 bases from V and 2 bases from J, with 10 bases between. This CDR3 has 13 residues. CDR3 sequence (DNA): TGTGCCAGCAGTCCCGGAATCGCCTACGAGCAGTACTTC. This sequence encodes CASSPGIAYEQYF.

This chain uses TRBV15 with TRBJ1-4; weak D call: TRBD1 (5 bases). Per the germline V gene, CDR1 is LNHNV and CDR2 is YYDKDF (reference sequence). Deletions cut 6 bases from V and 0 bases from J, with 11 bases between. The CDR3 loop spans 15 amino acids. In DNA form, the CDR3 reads TGTGCCACCAGGCCAGGGACTGCAACTAATGAAAAACTGTTTTTT. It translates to CATRPGTATNEKLFF.

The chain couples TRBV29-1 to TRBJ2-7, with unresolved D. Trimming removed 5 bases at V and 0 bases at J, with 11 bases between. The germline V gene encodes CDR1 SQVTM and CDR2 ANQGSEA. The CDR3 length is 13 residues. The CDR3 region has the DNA TGCAGCGTTCAAGCAGCCCCCTCCTACGAGCAGTACTTC. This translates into CSVQAAPSYEQYF.

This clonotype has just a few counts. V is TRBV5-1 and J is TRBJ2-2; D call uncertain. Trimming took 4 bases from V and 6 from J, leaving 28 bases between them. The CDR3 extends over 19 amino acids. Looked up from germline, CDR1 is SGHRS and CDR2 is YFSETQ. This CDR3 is CASSGSTNRGPRAPGELFF. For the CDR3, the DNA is TGCGCCAGCAGCGGGTCGACAAATCGTGGGCCCAGAGCCCCCGGGGAGCTGTTTTTT.

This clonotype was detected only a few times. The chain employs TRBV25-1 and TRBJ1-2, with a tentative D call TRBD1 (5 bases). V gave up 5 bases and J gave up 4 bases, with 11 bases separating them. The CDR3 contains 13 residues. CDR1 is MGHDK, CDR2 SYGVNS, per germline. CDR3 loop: CASSPAGSYGYTF. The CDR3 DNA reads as TGTGCCAGCAGTCCCGCAGGGTCCTATGGCTACACCTTC.

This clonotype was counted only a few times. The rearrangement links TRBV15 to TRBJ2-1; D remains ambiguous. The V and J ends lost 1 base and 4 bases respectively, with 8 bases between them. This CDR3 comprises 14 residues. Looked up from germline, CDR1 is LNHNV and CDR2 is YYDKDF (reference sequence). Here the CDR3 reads CATSRGSAYNEQFF. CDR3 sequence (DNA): TGTGCCACCAGCAGAGGATCAGCGTACAATGAGCAGTTCTTC.

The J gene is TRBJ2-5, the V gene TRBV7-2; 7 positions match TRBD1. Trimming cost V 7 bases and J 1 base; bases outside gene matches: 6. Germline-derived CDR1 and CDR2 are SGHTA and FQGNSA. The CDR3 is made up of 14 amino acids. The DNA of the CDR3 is TGTGCCAGCACTTACCGGGACAGCCAAGAGACCCAGTACTTC. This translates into CASTYRDSQETQYF.

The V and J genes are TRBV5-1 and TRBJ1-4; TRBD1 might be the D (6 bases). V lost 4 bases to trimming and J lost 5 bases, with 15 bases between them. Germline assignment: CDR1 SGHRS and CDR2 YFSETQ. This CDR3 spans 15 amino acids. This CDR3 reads CASSPQGGGNEKLFF. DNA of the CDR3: TGCGCCAGCAGCCCGCAAGGGGGGGGGAATGAAAAACTGTTTTTT.

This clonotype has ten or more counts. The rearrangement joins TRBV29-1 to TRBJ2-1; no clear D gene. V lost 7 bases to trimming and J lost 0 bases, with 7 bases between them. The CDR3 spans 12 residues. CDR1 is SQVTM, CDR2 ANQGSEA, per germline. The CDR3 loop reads CSAESSYNEQFF. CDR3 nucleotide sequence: TGCAGCGCTGAGAGCTCCTACAATGAGCAGTTCTTC.

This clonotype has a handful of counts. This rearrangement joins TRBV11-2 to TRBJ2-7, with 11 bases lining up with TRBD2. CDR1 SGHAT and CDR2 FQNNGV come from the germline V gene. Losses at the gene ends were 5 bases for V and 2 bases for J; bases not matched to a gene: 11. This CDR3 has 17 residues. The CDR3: CASSPRASGRRAYEQYF. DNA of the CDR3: TGTGCCAGCAGCCCCCGCGCTAGCGGGAGGCGGGCCTACGAGCAGTACTTC.

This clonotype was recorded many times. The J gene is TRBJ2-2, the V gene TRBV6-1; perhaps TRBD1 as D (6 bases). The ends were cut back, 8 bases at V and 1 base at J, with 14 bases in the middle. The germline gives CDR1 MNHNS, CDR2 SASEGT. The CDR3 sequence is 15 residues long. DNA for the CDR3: TGTGCCAGCCGCAGGACAGCGTTGAACACCGGGGAGCTGTTTTTT. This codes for CASRRTALNTGELFF.

Here the CDR3 DNA reads TGCGCCAGCAGTCAATTTGGAAAAGGACAGGGGCCCCCCGGGGACGAGCAGTACTTC. It translates to CASSQFGKGQGPPGDEQYF. The rearrangement links TRBV23-1 to TRBJ2-7; 9 bases line up with TRBD1. TRBV23-1 qualifies as an ORF whose function is uncertain. Germline trimming cut 1 base from V and 5 bases from J; bases unmatched to any gene: 18. The CDR3 runs to 19 residues.

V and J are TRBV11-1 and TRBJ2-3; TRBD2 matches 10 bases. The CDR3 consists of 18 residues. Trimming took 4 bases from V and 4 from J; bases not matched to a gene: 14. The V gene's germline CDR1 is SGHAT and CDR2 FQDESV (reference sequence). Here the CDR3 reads CASSSRILAGALADTQYF. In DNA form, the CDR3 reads TGTGCCAGCAGCTCTAGAATTCTAGCGGGAGCATTGGCAGATACGCAGTATTTT. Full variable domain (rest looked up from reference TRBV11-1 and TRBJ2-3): EAEVAQSPRYKITEKSQAVAFWCDPISGHATLYWYRQILGQGPELLVQFQDESVVDDSQLPKDRFSAERLKGVDSTLKIQPAELGDSAMYLCASSSRILAGALADTQYFGPGTRLTVL.

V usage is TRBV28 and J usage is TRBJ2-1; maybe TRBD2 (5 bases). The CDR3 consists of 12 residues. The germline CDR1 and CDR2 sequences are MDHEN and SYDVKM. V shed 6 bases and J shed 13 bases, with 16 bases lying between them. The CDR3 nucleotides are TGTGCCAGCAGGGGGAGAGTTCTATCTCAGTTCTTC. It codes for CASRGRVLSQFF.

The CDR3 protein is CASSYSWRRGQPQHF. CDR3 DNA: TGTGCCAGCAGTTACTCCTGGCGCCGCGGACAGCCCCAGCATTTT. The chain has TRBV6-5 and TRBJ1-5; no definite D call. The V gene's germline CDR1 is MNHEY and CDR2 SVGAGI. The CDR3 contains 15 residues. V lost 0 bases to trimming and J lost 7 bases, with 13 bases between them.

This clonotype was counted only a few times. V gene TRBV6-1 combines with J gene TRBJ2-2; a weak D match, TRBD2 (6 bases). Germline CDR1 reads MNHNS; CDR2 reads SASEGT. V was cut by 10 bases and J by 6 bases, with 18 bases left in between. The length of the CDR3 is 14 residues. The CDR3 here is CATQGGYAAGELFF. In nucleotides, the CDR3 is TGTGCCACCCAGGGAGGTTATGCTGCCGGGGAGCTGTTTTTT.

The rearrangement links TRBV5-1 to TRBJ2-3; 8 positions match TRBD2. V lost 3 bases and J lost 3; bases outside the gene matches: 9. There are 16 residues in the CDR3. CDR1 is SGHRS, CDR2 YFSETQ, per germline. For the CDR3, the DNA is TGCGCCAGCAGCTCAGTACCGGGACTAGTGACAGATACGCAGTATTTT. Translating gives CASSSVPGLVTDTQYF.

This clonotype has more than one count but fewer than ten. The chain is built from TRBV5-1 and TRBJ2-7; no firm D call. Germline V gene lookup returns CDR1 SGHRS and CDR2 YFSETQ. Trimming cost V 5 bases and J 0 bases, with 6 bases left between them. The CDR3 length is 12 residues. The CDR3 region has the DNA TGCGCCAGCAGGCCCAGCTCCTACGAGCAGTACTTC. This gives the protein CASRPSSYEQYF.

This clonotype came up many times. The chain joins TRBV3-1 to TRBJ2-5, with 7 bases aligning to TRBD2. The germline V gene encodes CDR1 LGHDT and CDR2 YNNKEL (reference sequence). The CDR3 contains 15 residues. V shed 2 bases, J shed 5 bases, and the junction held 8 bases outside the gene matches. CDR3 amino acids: CASSQSAGDGETQYF. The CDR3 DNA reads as TGTGCCAGCAGCCAATCTGCGGGAGATGGGGAGACCCAGTACTTC.

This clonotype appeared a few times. CDR3 sequence (DNA): TGTGCCTGGGGTGCCCCGGACAGGGGATATCTGTACGAGCAGTACTTC. This codes for CAWGAPDRGYLYEQYF. The chain recombines TRBV30 with TRBJ2-7; 9 positions agree with TRBD1. Germline V gene lookup returns CDR1 GTSNPN and CDR2 SVGIG (reference sequence). The ends lost 5 bases at V and 4 bases at J; junction bases unmatched: 15. This CDR3 comprises 16 residues.

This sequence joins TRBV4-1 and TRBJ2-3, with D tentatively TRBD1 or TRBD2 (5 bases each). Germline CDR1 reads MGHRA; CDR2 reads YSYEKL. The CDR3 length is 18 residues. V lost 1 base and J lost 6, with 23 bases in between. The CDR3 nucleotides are TGCGCCAGCAGCCAAGTGCTGGGACGCAGAGAGGAAGCGGATACGCAGTATTTT. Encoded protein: CASSQVLGRREEADTQYF.

The CDR3 DNA is TGCAGCGTTGGTTCAGGGAGAGACTATGGCTACACCTTC. Amino acid sequence: CSVGSGRDYGYTF. The rearrangement joins TRBV29-1 to TRBJ1-2; tentatively, D is TRBD1 (5 bases). The CDR3 length is 13 residues. Trimming stripped 4 bases from V and 3 bases from J, with 12 bases between. Germline lookup yields CDR1 SQVTM and CDR2 ANQGSEA.

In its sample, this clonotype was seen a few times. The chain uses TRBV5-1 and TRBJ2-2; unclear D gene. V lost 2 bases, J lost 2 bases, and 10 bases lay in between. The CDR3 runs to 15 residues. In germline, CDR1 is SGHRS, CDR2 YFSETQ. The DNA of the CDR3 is TGCGCCAGCAGCTTATCAAGATTAAACACCGGGGAGCTGTTTTTT. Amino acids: CASSLSRLNTGELFF.

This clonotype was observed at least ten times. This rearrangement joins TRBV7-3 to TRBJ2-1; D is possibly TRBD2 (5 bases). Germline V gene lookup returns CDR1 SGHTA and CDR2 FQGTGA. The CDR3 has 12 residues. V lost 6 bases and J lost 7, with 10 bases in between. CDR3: CASSLRGNEQFF. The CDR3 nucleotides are TGTGCCAGCAGTTTACGGGGAAATGAGCAGTTCTTC. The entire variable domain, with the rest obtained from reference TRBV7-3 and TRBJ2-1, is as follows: GAGVSQTPSNKVTEKGKYVELRCDPISGHTALYWYRQSLGQGPEFLIYFQGTGAADDSGLPNDRFFAVRPEGSVSTLKIQRTERGDSAVYLCASSLRGNEQFFGPGTRLTVL.

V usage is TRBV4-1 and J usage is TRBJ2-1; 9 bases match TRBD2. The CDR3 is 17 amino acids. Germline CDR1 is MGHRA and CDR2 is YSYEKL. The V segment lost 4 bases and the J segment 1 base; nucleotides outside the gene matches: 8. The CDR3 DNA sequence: TGCGCCAGCAGCCCTCGACTAGCGGCCTATTCCTACAATGAGCAGTTCTTC. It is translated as CASSPRLAAYSYNEQFF.